This is a list of T cell receptor beta chains from one sample in a study of CD8 T cells in ankylosing spondylitis. One entry per CDR3 protein, called by TCRdb with MiXCR from the 5' RACE reads. The table has approximately 240,000 distinct CDR3 sequences, 10% seen once; the top ten hold 2.6%. The specimen sequenced was blood, either unsorted or a sorted T cell fraction (not recorded which). Receptors originate from a male donor with ankylosing spondylitis or in good health (not recorded which). Each CDR3 is given with its conserved first and last residue. Fields, in order: V gene, J gene, clone size, D gene, CDR3 DNA, CDR3 protein. A D gene is named only where the DNA matches it firmly. Expanded clones are given a class, and other clones once, few, many or no size at all.

v_gene: TRBV7-2; j_gene: TRBJ1-2; abundance: many; d_gene: .; CDR3nt: TGTGCCAGCAGCTTAGCGACGAACGCCTATGGCTACACCTTC; CDR3aa: CASSLATNAYGYTF
v_gene: TRBV7-6; j_gene: TRBJ2-7; abundance: .; d_gene: TRBD1; CDR3nt: TGTGCCAGCAGCTTGAGTGGACAGGGCTACGAGCAGTACTTC; CDR3aa: CASSLSGQGYEQYF
v_gene: TRBV9; j_gene: TRBJ2-1; abundance: many; d_gene: .; CDR3nt: TGTGCCAGCAGCGTAGTAACGGTAGGGAATGAGCAGTTCTTC; CDR3aa: CASSVVTVGNEQFF
v_gene: TRBV20-1; j_gene: TRBJ2-5; abundance: many; d_gene: .; CDR3nt: TGCAGTGCCAGCGGTAGGCGGGAGACCCAGTACTTC; CDR3aa: CSASGRRETQYF
v_gene: TRBV10-1; j_gene: TRBJ1-1; abundance: few; d_gene: .; CDR3nt: TGCGCCAGCAGTCCTTCTGTAACCGGGACAGCTTTCTTT; CDR3aa: CASSPSVTGTAFF
v_gene: TRBV12-3/TRBV12-4; j_gene: TRBJ2-1; abundance: many; d_gene: .; CDR3nt: TGTGCCAGCAGTTGGGCCTACAATGAGCAGTTCTTC; CDR3aa: CASSWAYNEQFF
v_gene: TRBV7-2; j_gene: TRBJ2-7; abundance: many; d_gene: .; CDR3nt: TGTGCCAGCAGCTTGCGTTCGGACAGAACCTACGAGCAGTACTTC; CDR3aa: CASSLRSDRTYEQYF
v_gene: TRBV3-1; j_gene: TRBJ1-2; abundance: many; d_gene: TRBD1; CDR3nt: TGTGCCAGCAGCCAAGATCTTAGGGGACAGATGAAGTATGGCTACACCTTC; CDR3aa: CASSQDLRGQMKYGYTF
v_gene: TRBV9; j_gene: TRBJ2-2; abundance: many; d_gene: .; CDR3nt: TGTGCCAGCAGCGCTTATTCTGGGGGCACCGGGGAGCTGTTTTTT; CDR3aa: CASSAYSGGTGELFF
v_gene: TRBV5-1; j_gene: TRBJ1-5; abundance: few; d_gene: .; CDR3nt: TGCGCCAGCAGCTTGGATGCCGGTCAGCCCCAGCAATTT; CDR3aa: CASSLDAGQPQQF
v_gene: TRBV4-2; j_gene: TRBJ2-3; abundance: many; d_gene: .; CDR3nt: TGTGCCAGCAGCCAAGTTGCTAGACCAGATACGCAGTATTTT; CDR3aa: CASSQVARPDTQYF
v_gene: TRBV29-1; j_gene: TRBJ2-7; abundance: .; d_gene: TRBD1; CDR3nt: TGCAGCGTATCATACGGACAGGGGGCCTCCTACGAGCAGTACTTC; CDR3aa: CSVSYGQGASYEQYF
v_gene: TRBV9; j_gene: TRBJ1-5; abundance: few; d_gene: .; CDR3nt: TGTGCCAGCAGCGTAGGAACCTCGGAGGAGCCCCAGCATTTT; CDR3aa: CASSVGTSEEPQHF
v_gene: TRBV29-1; j_gene: TRBJ2-1; abundance: many; d_gene: TRBD1; CDR3nt: TGCAGCGGCGCCGGGACAGGGGGTATGAATGAGCAGTTCTTC; CDR3aa: CSGAGTGGMNEQFF
v_gene: TRBV4-2; j_gene: TRBJ2-2; abundance: many; d_gene: .; CDR3nt: TGTGCCAGCAGCCAAGGAGCAAGCGAATCGAACACCGGGGAGCTGTTTTTT; CDR3aa: CASSQGASESNTGELFF